This TCR beta chain is from a study of blood T cell repertoires in COVID-19. Repertoires were generated with immunoSEQ multiplex PCR, while TCRdb's copy carries only in-frame clones and drops some. The sample yields around 120,000 clones, more than 60% seen once. Trimming removed 5 bases at V and 8 bases at J, with 11 bases between. Looked up from germline, CDR1 is SGHNT and CDR2 is YYREEE (reference sequence). CDR3 length equals 13 residues. This clonotype was obtained from a man aged 50-60 years with acute or convalescent COVID-19. The chain joins TRBV5-4 to TRBJ1-6, with D tentatively TRBD1 (5 bases). What was sequenced was peripheral blood. The CDR3 reads CASRGGGDSPLHF. DNA of the CDR3: TGTGCCAGCAGGGGGGGAGGAGATTCACCCCTCCACTTT.